This TCR beta chain was retrieved from a study of control samples from healthy donors and cancer patients. The CDR3 loop spans 16 amino acids. V dropped 5 bases and J dropped 1; count of bases not matched to a gene: 6. CDR1 is SGHRS, CDR2 YFSETQ, per germline. Profiling relied on immunoSEQ multiplex PCR, and the TCRdb table lists in-frame clones only, not all of them. The sample shows 100,000 to 150,000 clones, around 90% of them seen only once. The chain recombines TRBV5-1 with TRBJ2-2; 9 positions agree with TRBD2. The receptor was derived from a man aged 45-65 years in good health. The source material was blood. Here the CDR3 reads CASSQQAGGNTGELFF. The DNA for the CDR3 is TGCGCCAGCAGTCAACAAGCGGGGGGGAACACCGGGGAGCTGTTTTTT.